This record covers a single TCR beta chain. Its cognate antigen is unknown. The germline V gene encodes CDR1 SNHLY and CDR2 FYNNEI. CDR3 length: 16 amino acids. This sample was included in a study of cytomegalovirus exposure and HLA in healthy donors. The study, taken as a whole, reports: Prior analysis indicated that the majority of TCR beta V segments exhibited productivity approximately 90% or approximately 30% of the time. CMV serostatus was the sole immune exposure data available.

A multiplex PCR was run with 60 Vbeta primers and 13 Jbeta primers. Data came from immunoSEQ multiplex PCR; TCRdb stores just in-frame clones and leaves some out. The table includes over 85,000 clones, about three quarters detected once. Input material: PBMCs. The J gene is TRBJ2-5, the V gene TRBV2; 7 bases are a match to TRBD1. The J call may be faulty, since TRBJ2-7 better matches the DNA end. The sequence derives from a woman in her twenties or thirties in good health and CMV-seronegative. The CDR3 here is CASSQVETGWNYEQYF. The CDR3 coding sequence is TGTGCCAGCAGTCAGGTTGAGACAGGGTGGAACTACGAGCAGTACTTC.